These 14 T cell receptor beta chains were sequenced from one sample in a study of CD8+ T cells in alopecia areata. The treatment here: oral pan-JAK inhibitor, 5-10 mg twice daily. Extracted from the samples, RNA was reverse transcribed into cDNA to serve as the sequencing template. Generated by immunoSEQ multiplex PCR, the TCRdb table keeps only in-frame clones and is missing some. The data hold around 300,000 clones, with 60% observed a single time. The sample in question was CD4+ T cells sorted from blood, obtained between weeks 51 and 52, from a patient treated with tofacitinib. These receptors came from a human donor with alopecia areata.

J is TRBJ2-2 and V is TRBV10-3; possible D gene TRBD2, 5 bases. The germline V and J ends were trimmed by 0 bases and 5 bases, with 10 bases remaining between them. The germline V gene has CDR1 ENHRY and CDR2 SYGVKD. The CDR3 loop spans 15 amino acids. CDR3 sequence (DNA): TGTGCCATCAGTGAGTCCGACTATACGACCGGGGAGCTGTTTTTT. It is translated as CAISESDYTTGELFF.

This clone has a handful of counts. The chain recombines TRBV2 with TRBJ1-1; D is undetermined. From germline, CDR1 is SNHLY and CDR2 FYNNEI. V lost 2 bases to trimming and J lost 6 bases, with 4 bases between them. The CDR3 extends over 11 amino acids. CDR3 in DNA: TGTGCCAGCAGTGAATGGGCTGAAGCTTTCTTT. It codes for CASSEWAEAFF.

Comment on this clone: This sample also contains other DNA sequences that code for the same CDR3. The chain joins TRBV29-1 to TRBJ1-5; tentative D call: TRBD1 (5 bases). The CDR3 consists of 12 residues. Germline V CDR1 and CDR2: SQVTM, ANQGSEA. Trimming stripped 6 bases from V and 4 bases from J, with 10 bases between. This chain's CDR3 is CSVGGANQPQHF. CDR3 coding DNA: TGCAGCGTGGGGGGAGCTAATCAGCCCCAGCATTTT.

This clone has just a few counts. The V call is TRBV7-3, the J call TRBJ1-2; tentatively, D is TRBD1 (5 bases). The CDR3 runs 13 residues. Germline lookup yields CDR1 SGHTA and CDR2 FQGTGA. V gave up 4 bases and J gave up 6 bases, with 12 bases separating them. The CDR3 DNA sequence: TGTGCCAGCAGCTCGTTCGGGGGAAATGGCTACACCTTC. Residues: CASSSFGGNGYTF. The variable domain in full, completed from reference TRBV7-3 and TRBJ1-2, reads GAGVSQTPSNKVTEKGKYVELRCDPISGHTALYWYRQSLGQGPEFLIYFQGTGAADDSGLPNDRFFAVRPEGSVSTLKIQRTERGDSAVYLCASSSFGGNGYTFGSGTRLTVV.

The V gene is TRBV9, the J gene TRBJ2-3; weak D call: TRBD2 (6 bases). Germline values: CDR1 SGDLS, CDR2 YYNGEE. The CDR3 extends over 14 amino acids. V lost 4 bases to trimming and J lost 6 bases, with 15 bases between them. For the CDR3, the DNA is TGTGCCAGCAGCCGGGGGACCGCCGCTGATACGCAGTATTTT. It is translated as CASSRGTAADTQYF.

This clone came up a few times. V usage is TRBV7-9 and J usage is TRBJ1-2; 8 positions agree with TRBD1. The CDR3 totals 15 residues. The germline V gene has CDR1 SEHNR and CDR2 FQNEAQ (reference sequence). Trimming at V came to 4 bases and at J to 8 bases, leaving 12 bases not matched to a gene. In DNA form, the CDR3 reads TGTGCCAGCAGCTCCTACCCGGACAGGGTAAGCGGCTACACCTTC. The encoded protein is CASSSYPDRVSGYTF.

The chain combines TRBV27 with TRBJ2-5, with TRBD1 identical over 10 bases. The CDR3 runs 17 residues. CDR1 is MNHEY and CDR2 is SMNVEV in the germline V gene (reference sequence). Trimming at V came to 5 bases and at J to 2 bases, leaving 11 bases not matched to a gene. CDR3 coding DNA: TGTGCCAGCAGTCCAGGGACAGGGGCGACGCTACAAGAGACCCAGTACTTC. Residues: CASSPGTGATLQETQYF.

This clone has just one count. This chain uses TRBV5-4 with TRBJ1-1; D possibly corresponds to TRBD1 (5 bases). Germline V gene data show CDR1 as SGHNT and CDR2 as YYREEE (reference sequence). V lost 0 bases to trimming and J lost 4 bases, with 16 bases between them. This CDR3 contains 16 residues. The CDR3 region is CASSLGQGGFGTEAFF. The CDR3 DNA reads TGTGCCAGCAGCTTGGGGCAGGGAGGTTTCGGCACTGAAGCTTTCTTT. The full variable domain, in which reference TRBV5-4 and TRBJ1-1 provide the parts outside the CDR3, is ETGVTQSPTHLIKTRGQQVTLRCSSQSGHNTVSWYQQALGQGPQFIFQYYREEENGRGNFPPRFSGLQFPNYSSELNVNALELDDSALYLCASSLGQGGFGTEAFFGQGTRLTVV.

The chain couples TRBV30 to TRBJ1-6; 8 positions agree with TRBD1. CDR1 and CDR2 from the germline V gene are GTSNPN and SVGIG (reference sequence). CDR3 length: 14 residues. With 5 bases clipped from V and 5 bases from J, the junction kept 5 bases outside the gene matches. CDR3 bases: TGTGCCTGGGCCGCGGACAGGGATAATTCACCCCTCCACTTT. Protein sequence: CAWAADRDNSPLHF.

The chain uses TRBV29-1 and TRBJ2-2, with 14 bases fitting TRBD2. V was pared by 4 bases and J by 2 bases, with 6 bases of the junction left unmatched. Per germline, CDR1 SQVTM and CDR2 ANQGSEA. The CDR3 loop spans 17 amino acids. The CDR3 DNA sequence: TGCAGCGTTGGCCGGACTAGCGGGGGGACTAACACCGGGGAGCTGTTTTTT. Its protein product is CSVGRTSGGTNTGELFF.

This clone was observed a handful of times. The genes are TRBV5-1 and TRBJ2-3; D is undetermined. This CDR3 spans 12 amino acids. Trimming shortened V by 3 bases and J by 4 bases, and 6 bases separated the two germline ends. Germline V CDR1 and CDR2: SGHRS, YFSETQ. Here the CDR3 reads CASSSRPDTQYF. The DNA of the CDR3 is TGCGCCAGCAGCTCACGGCCAGATACGCAGTATTTT.

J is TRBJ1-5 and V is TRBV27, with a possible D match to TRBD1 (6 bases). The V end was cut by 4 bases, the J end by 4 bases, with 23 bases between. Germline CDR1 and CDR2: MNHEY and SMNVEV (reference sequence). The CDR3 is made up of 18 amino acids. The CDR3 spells CASSSDRGGGRPNQPQHF. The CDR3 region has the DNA TGTGCCAGCAGTTCGGACAGAGGGGGTGGGCGGCCTAATCAGCCCCAGCATTTT.

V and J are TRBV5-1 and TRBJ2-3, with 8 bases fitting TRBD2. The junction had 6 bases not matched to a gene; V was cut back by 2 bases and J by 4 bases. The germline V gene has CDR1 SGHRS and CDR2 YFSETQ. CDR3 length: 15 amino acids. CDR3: CASSFSGVRADTQYF. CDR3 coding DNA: TGCGCCAGCAGCTTTAGCGGGGTCCGGGCAGATACGCAGTATTTT. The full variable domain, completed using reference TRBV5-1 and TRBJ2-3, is KAGVTQTPRYLIKTRGQQVTLSCSPISGHRSVSWYQQTPGQGLQFLFEYFSETQRNKGNFPGRFSGRQFSNSRSEMNVSTLELGDSALYLCASSFSGVRADTQYFGPGTRLTVL.

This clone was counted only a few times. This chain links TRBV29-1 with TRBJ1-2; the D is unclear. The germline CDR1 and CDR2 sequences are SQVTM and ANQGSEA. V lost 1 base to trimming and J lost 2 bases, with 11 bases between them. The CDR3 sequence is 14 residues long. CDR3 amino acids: CSVEGVGSNYGYTF. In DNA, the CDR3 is TGCAGCGTTGAAGGGGTGGGCAGCAACTATGGCTACACCTTC.